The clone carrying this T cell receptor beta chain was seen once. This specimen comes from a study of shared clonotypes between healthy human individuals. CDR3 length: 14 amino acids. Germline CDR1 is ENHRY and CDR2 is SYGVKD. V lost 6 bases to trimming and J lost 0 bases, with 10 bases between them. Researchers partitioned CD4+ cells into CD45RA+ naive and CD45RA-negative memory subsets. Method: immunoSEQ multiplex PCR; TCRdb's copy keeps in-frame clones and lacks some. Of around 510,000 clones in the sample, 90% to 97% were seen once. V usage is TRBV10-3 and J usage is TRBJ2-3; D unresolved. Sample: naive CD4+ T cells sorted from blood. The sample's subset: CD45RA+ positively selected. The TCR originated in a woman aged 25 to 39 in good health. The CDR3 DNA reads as TGTGCCATCAGGGGTCCTACTAGCACAGATACGCAGTATTTT. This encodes CAIRGPTSTDTQYF.